These 12 T cell receptor beta chains share one sample of origin, sequenced in a study of Graves' ophthalmopathy and Graves' hyperthyroidism. Amplification of TCR beta CDR3 regions used RNA transcripts. Second-round multiplex PCR came after first-round RT-PCR with HTBI primers. TCRdb reprocessed the multiplex PCR reads with MiXCR, giving one entry per CDR3 protein. The data show about 220,000 distinct CDR3 sequences, with roughly 21% seen just once and roughly 39% held by the top ten. Sequenced material: peripheral blood. The receptors originated from a woman aged 50 to 60 with Graves' ophthalmopathy.

The V call is TRBV9, the J call TRBJ2-5; 14 positions agree with TRBD2. Germline assignment: CDR1 SGDLS and CDR2 YYNGEE. J lost 5 bases, V lost 3 bases, and 3 bases had no gene match. The CDR3 is 15 residues long. In nucleotides, the CDR3 is TGTGCCAGCAGCGAGGGACTAGCGGGAGATGAGACCCAGTACTTC. Translation: CASSEGLAGDETQYF.

This clonotype came up many times. This sequence joins TRBV11-2 and TRBJ1-1; 8 bases match TRBD1. This CDR3 is 15 amino acids long. Germline assignment: CDR1 SGHAT and CDR2 FQNNGV. With V trimmed by 5 bases and J by 7 bases, 12 bases remained unmatched. CDR3 bases: TGTGCCAGCAGCCTATTGGGACAGGCGACTCTTGAAGCTTTCTTT. Translated, it gives CASSLLGQATLEAFF.

This clonotype was seen many times. The gene calls are TRBV6-2 or TRBV6-3 and TRBJ2-7; 9 bases line up with TRBD2. The length of the CDR3 is 16 residues. The germline CDR1 and CDR2 sequences are MNHEY and SVGEGT. V lost 0 bases to trimming and J lost 3 bases; unmatched junction nucleotides: 6. The DNA for the CDR3 is TGTGCCAGCAGTTACTCGGGACTAGCCCTATTCTACGAGCAGTACTTC. It codes for CASSYSGLALFYEQYF.

This clonotype was picked up many times. J is TRBJ2-7 and V is TRBV27; D is ambiguous. The CDR3 totals 15 residues. Trimming removed 0 bases from V and 3 bases from J, with 12 bases in between. Germline loops: CDR1 MNHEY, CDR2 SMNVEV (reference sequence). CDR3 DNA sequence: TGTGCCAGCAGTTTATCGTGGGTTTCCATCTACGAGCAGTACTTC. It codes for CASSLSWVSIYEQYF.

This clonotype was detected many times. The rearrangement uses TRBV6-1 and TRBJ1-2, with D unclear. The V and J ends lost 1 base and 3 bases respectively, with 6 bases between them. The CDR3 loop spans 13 amino acids. The germline V gene has CDR1 MNHNS and CDR2 SASEGT. The chain's CDR3 is CASSEGADYGYTF. Here the CDR3 DNA reads TGTGCCAGCAGTGAAGGGGCAGACTATGGCTACACCTTC.

At least ten counts were recorded for this clonotype. The chain combines TRBV20-1 with TRBJ1-1; TRBD1 might be the D (6 bases). V lost 5 bases and J 1 base, leaving 11 bases between the germline ends. The length of the CDR3 is 13 residues. Germline V gene data show CDR1 as DFQATT and CDR2 as SNEGSKA (reference sequence). The CDR3 DNA follows: TGCAGTGCTGGGGACACCCAGAACACTGAAGCTTTCTTT. This sequence encodes CSAGDTQNTEAFF.

This clonotype was observed a single time. The V gene is TRBV6-2 or TRBV6-3, the J gene TRBJ1-2; no clear D gene. V lost 8 bases and J lost 4, with 11 bases in between. This CDR3 spans 12 amino acids. CDR1 and CDR2 (germline): MNHEY, SVGEGT. The DNA of the CDR3 is TGTGCCAGCCGGGAAGACGGCTATGGCTACACCTTC. Translated: CASREDGYGYTF.

In this sample, this clonotype turned up many times. The V gene is TRBV15, the J gene TRBJ2-7, with D possibly TRBD1 on 6 matching bases. The germline V gene has CDR1 LNHNV and CDR2 YYDKDF (reference sequence). The CDR3 runs 14 residues. The V end was cut by 5 bases, the J end by 4 bases, with 15 bases between. As DNA, the CDR3 is TGTGCCACCAGCTTAGGCCAGGGGTGGTACGAGCAGTACTTC. Its translation is CATSLGQGWYEQYF.

On this clonotype: A much larger clone sits a single nucleotide away, making a read error possible. Given the absence of the conserved phenylalanine or tryptophan at the CDR3 end, a read error is likely. The J gene is TRBJ2-5, the V gene TRBV20-1; TRBD1 agrees at 11 bases. CDR3 length equals 14 residues. CDR1 and CDR2 (germline): DFQATT, SNEGSKA (reference sequence). Trimming took 6 bases from V and 5 from J; bases not matched to a gene: 8. DNA for the CDR3: TGCAGTGCCCACCCCGGGACAGGGGGGGAGACCCAGTACCTC. It yields the protein CSAHPGTGGETQYL.

A note on this clonotype: This could be a read error, since a much larger clone is one nucleotide away. The chain has TRBV19 and TRBJ2-7; 9 bases map to TRBD1. The V segment lost 7 bases and the J segment 7 bases; nucleotides outside the gene matches: 8. CDR3 length: 13 amino acids. Germline V lookup: CDR1 LNHDA, CDR2 SQIVND (reference sequence). The CDR3 is CASIKWDRAEQYF. CDR3 in DNA: TGTGCCAGTATCAAATGGGACAGGGCGGAGCAGTACTTC.

This clonotype was seen ten or more times. The J gene is TRBJ2-7, the V gene TRBV6-1; tentatively, D is TRBD2 (5 bases). The CDR3 sequence is 14 residues long. Germline CDR1 MNHNS, CDR2 SASEGT. V shed 6 bases and J shed 0 bases, with 12 bases lying between them. CDR3 loop: CASRETTASYEQYF. Written as DNA, the CDR3 is TGTGCCAGCAGGGAGACTACGGCCTCCTACGAGCAGTACTTC.

This clonotype came up many times. The rearrangement joins TRBV5-5 to TRBJ2-7; the D is unclear. The CDR3 has 14 amino acids. Germline CDR1 SGHKS, CDR2 YYEKEE (reference sequence). The ends were cut back, 4 bases at V and 3 bases at J, with 14 bases in the middle. The CDR3 coding sequence is TGTGCCAGCAGCCCTCTCAGCGCGTACTACGAGCAGTACTTC. Its translation is CASSPLSAYYEQYF.